At least ten counts were recorded for the clone carrying this T cell receptor (beta chain). Its matching antigen is unknown. TCRdb ran MiXCR on the RACE reads and lists one entry per CDR3 protein. This table has 120,000 or so distinct CDR3 sequences, 13% appearing once. Specified time point: pre-sensitization, week 0. The sample's treatment: therapeutic diphenylcyclopropenone sensitization with weekly scalp DPC. The V and J ends lost 1 base and 5 bases respectively, with 14 bases between them. Germline V gene lookup returns CDR1 SSHAT and CDR2 FNYEAQ (reference sequence). The CDR3 loop spans 16 amino acids. This sample was included in a study of human T cells and chemical hapten exposure. General study points: The study found that DPC sensitization did not change TCRs above 1 in 1000 frequency.

This chain connects TRBV7-7 to TRBJ2-2; perhaps D is TRBD1 or TRBD2 (6 bases each). The sequenced sample was whole blood, obtained in connection with sensitization to the hapten diphenylcyclopropenone (DPC). The TCR comes from a woman between 18 and 29 years old with alopecia areata. Some clones in this sample may be carry-over from other donors' samples. Written as DNA, the CDR3 is TGTGCCAGCAGCTTAGGTCCGGGGGCGAGGACCGGGGAGCTGTTTTTT. This gives the protein CASSLGPGARTGELFF.